These 5 T cell receptor beta chains share one sample of origin, sequenced in a study of regulatory T cells in long-lasting Graves disease (dated by TCRdb to about 2021). Libraries were made using multiplex PCR. Sequencing was performed on an Illumina HiSeq 4000. TCR beta libraries were built with iRepertoire HTBI primers and Arm-PCR amplification of CDR3 regions. In-frame beta chains were kept once TCRdb had trimmed the public reads at Q25 with fastp and called clones with MiXCR. Each record represents a unique CDR3 protein, reported with the most common genes and DNA among its rows. The sample records 700,000 or so distinct CDR3 sequences, around 30% of which are singletons. The ten largest account for 40% to 50% of the sample. Per the publication, the time point label means: persistent/refractory GD, antithyroid drugs over 5 years with positive TRAb. For both TCR sequencing and RNA sequencing, RNA was extracted from PBMCs using TRIzol.

Specimen: peripheral blood mononuclear cells (PBMCs), collected when the disease was refractory, from a patient treated with antithyroid drugs. The receptors were gathered from a female donor with Graves disease.

The table lists this clonotype with a few counts. The chain carries TRBV6-1 and TRBJ2-5; D gene unclear. Germline V gene data show CDR1 as MNHNS and CDR2 as SASEGT. The germline V and J ends were trimmed by 6 bases and 4 bases, with 12 bases remaining between them. This CDR3 has 13 amino acids. For the CDR3, the DNA is TGTGCCAGCAGCGCCTCTGTGAGAGAGACCCAGTACTTC. It translates to CASSASVRETQYF.

The chain recombines TRBV5-1 with TRBJ2-5; 7 positions agree with TRBD1. CDR1 and CDR2 (germline): SGHRS, YFSETQ. The CDR3 has 14 amino acids. With 4 bases clipped from V and 4 bases from J, the junction kept 7 bases outside the gene matches. For the CDR3, the DNA is TGCGCCAGCAGCAGCCTCAGGGGGAGAGAGACCCAGTACTTC. Translation gives CASSSLRGRETQYF.

This chain connects TRBV11-2 to TRBJ1-4; 7 nucleotides align to TRBD1. Germline-derived CDR1 and CDR2 are SGHAT and FQNNGV. The V and J ends lost 5 bases and 8 bases, in that order; junction bases with no gene match: 8. The CDR3 length is 14 residues. The CDR3 sequence is CASSAQGGEEKLFF. CDR3 nucleotides: TGTGCCAGCAGCGCGCAGGGGGGCGAAGAAAAACTGTTTTTT. The whole variable domain, remainder taken from reference TRBV11-2 and TRBJ1-4, is EAGVAQSPRYKIIEKRQSVAFWCNPISGHATLYWYQQILGQGPKLLIQFQNNGVVDDSQLPKDRFSAERLKGVDSTLKIQPAKLEDSAVYLCASSAQGGEEKLFFGSGTQLSVL.

This clonotype was found many times. The genes are TRBV12-3 or TRBV12-4 and TRBJ1-1; D unclear. The CDR3 sequence is 13 residues long. V lost 5 bases and J lost 0, with 7 bases in between. DNA for the CDR3: TGTGCCAGCAGTGATGGGTTGAACACTGAAGCTTTCTTT. Translation gives CASSDGLNTEAFF.

In its sample, this clonotype was seen many times. The chain recombines TRBV6-5 with TRBJ1-2; D remains unclear. CDR1 is MNHEY, CDR2 SVGAGI, per germline. The CDR3 runs to 15 residues. The V end lost 0 bases, the J end lost 5 bases, and 13 bases lay between the germline ends. The CDR3, as DNA: TGTGCCAGCAGTTACTCGGTTGGGGAGTCATATGGCTACACCTTC. Protein: CASSYSVGESYGYTF.